This T cell receptor beta chain was obtained from a study of patients and donors after allogeneic stem cell transplantation. This clonotype was recorded a few times. Germline assignment: CDR1 GTSNPN and CDR2 SVGIG (reference sequence). The V end was cut by 8 bases, the J end by 0 bases, with 19 bases between. CDR3 size: 15 residues. TCRdb itself ran the RT-PCR reads through MiXCR, one entry per CDR3 protein. The sample records around 150,000 distinct CDR3 sequences, roughly 30% being singletons. The sequencing sample was made of blood, either unsorted or a sorted T cell fraction (not recorded which). This chain links TRBV30 with TRBJ1-1; TRBD1 might be the D (5 bases). The TCR originated in a human donor who was either an allogeneic HSCT recipient or a stem cell or donor lymphocyte infusion donor (not recorded which). It is not recorded whose cells these are; they may come from a transplant donor. The CDR3, as DNA: TGTGCCCTCTCGAGTATGGGACTGATGAACACTGAAGCTTTCTTT. It translates to CALSSMGLMNTEAFF.